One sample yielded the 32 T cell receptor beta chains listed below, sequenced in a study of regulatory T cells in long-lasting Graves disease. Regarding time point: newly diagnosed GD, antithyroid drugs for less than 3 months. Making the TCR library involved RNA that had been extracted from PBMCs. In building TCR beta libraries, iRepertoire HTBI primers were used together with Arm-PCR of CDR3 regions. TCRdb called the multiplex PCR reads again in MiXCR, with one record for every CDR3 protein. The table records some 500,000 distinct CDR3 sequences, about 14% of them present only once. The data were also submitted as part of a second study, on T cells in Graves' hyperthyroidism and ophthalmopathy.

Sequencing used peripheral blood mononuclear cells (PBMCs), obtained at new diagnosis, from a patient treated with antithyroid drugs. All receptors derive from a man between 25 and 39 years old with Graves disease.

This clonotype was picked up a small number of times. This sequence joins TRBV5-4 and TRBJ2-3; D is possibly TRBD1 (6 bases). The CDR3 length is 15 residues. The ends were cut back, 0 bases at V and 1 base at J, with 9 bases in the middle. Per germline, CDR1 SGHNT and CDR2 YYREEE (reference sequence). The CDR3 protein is CASSLDRAGTDTQYF. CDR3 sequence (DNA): TGTGCCAGCAGCTTGGACAGGGCGGGCACAGATACGCAGTATTTT.

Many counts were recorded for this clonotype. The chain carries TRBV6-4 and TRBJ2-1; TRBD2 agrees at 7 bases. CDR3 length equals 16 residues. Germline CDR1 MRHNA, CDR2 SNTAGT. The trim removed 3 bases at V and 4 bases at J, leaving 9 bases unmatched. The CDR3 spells CASSENGASGYNEQFF. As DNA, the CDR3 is TGTGCCAGCAGTGAAAATGGGGCTAGCGGATACAATGAGCAGTTCTTC.

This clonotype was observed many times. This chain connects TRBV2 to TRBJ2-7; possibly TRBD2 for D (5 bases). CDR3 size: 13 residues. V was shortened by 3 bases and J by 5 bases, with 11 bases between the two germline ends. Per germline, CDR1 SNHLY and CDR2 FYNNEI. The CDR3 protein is CASSEFGRDEQYF. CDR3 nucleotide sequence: TGTGCCAGCAGTGAGTTTGGGCGGGACGAGCAGTACTTC.

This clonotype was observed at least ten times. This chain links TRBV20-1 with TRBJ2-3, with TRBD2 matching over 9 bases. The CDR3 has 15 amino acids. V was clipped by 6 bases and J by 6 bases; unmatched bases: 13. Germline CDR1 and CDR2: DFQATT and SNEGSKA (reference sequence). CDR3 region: CSAVRPSGNGDTQYF. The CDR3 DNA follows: TGCAGTGCCGTACGGCCTAGCGGGAATGGGGATACGCAGTATTTT.

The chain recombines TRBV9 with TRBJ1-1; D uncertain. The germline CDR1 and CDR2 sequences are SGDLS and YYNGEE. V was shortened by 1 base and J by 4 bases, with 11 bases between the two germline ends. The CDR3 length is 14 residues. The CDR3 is CASSVQGTATEAFF. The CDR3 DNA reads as TGTGCCAGCAGCGTACAAGGCACAGCCACTGAAGCTTTCTTT.

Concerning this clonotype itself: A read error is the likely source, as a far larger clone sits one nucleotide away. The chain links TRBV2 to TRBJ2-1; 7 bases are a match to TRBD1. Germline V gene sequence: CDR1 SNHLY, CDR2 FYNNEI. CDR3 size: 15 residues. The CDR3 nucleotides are TGTGCCGGCAGTTTAAGACAGGGTACGGCCAATGAGCAGTTCTTC. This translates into CAGSLRQGTANEQFF. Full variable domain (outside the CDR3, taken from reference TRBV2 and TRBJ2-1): EPEVTQTPSHQVTQMGQEVILRCVPISNHLYFYWYRQILGQKVEFLVSFYNNEISEKSEIFDDQFSVERPDGSNFTLKIRSTKLEDSAMYFCAGSLRQGTANEQFFGPGTRLTVL.

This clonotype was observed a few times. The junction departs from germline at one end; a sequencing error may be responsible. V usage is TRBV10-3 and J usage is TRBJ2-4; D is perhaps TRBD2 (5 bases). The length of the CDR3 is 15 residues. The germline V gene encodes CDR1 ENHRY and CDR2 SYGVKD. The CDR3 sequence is CASSLSGLAKNIQYF. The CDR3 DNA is TGTGCCAGCAGTCTAAGCGGCCTAGCCAAAAACATTCAGTACTTC.

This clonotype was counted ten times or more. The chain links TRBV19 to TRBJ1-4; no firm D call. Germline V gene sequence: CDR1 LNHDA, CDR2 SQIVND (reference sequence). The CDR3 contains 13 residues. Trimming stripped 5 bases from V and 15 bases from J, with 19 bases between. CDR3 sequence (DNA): TGTGCCAGTAGTCCCACCCCTGGAATCTTTATGTTTTTT. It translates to CASSPTPGIFMFF.

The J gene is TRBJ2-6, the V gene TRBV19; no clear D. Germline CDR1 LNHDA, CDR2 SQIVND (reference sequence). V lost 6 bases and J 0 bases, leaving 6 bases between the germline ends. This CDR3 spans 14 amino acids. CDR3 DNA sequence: TGTGCCAGTAGAGACCTCTCTGGGGCCAACGTCCTGACTTTC. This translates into CASRDLSGANVLTF.

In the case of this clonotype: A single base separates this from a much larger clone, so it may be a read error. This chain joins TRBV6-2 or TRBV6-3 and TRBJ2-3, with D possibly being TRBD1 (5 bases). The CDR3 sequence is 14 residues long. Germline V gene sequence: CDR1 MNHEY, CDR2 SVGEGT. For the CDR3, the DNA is TGTGCCGGCAGTTGGGGCACAGACACAGATACGCAGTATTTT. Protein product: CAGSWGTDTDTQYF.

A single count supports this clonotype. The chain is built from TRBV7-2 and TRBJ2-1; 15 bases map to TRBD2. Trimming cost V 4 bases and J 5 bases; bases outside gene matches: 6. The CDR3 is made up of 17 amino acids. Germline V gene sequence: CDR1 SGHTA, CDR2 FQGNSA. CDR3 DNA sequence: TGTGCCAGCAGCTCCCGGACTAGCGGGAGGGCCGACAATGAGCAGTTCTTC. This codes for CASSSRTSGRADNEQFF.

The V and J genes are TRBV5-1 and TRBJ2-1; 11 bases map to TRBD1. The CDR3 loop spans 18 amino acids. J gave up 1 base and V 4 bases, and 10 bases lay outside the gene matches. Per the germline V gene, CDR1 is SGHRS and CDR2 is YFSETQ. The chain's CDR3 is CASSHIPGTGGSYNEQFF. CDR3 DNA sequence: TGCGCCAGCAGCCACATTCCCGGGACAGGGGGTTCCTACAATGAGCAGTTCTTC.

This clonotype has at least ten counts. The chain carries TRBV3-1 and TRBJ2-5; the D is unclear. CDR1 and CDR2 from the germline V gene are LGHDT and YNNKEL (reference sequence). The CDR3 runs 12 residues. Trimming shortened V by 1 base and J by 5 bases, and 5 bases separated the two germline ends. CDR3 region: CASSQVSETQYF. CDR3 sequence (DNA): TGTGCCAGCAGCCAAGTTAGCGAGACCCAGTACTTC.

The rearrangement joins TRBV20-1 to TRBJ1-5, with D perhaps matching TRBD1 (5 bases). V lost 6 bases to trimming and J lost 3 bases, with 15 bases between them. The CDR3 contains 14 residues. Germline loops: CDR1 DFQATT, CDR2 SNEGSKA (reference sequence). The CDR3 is CSARPGPDNQPQHF. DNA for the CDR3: TGCAGTGCCAGGCCGGGGCCGGACAATCAGCCCCAGCATTTT.

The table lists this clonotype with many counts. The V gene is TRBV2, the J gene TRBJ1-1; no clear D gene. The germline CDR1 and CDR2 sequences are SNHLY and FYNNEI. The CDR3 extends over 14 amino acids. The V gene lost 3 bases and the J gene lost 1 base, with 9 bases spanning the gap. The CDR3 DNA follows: TGTGCCAGCAGTGAGGGGTCGAGGAACACTGAAGCTTTCTTT. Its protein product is CASSEGSRNTEAFF.

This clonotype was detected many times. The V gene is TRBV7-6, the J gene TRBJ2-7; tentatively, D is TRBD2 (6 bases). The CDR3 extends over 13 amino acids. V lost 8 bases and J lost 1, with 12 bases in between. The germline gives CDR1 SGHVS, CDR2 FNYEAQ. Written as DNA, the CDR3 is TGTGCCAGCGGCGAGGCGGGGTCCTACGAGCAGTACTTC. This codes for CASGEAGSYEQYF.

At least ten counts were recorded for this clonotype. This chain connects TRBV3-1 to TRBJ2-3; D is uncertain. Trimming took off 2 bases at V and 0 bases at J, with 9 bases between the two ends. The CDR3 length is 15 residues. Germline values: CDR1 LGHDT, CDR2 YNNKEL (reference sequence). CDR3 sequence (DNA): TGTGCCAGCAGCCAATCCGGGTCGAGCACAGATACGCAGTATTTT. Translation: CASSQSGSSTDTQYF.

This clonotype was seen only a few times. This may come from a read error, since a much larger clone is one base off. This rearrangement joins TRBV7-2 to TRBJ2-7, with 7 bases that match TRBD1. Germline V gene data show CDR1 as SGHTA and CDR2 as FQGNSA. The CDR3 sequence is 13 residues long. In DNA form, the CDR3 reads TGTGCCAGCAGCACATACAGGGGTTACGAGCGGTACTTC. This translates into CASSTYRGYERYF.

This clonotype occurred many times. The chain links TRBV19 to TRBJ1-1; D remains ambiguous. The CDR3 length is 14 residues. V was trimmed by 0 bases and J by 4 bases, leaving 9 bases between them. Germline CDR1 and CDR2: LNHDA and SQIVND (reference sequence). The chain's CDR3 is CASSIDRWGTEAFF. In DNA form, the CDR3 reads TGTGCCAGTAGTATAGACCGATGGGGCACTGAAGCTTTCTTT.

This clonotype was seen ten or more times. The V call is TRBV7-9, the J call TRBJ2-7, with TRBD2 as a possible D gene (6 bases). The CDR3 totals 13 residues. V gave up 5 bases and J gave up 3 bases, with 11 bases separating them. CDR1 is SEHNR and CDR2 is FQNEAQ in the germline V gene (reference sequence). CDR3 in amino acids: CASSRENGYEQYF. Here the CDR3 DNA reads TGTGCCAGCAGCCGGGAGAATGGCTACGAGCAGTACTTC.

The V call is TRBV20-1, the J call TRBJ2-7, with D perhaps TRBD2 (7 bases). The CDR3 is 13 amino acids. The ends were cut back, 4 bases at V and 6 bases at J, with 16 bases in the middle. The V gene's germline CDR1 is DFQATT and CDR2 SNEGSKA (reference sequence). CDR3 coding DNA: TGCAGTGCTAAACAGGGAGGGATAGGCGAGCAGTACTTC. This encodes CSAKQGGIGEQYF.

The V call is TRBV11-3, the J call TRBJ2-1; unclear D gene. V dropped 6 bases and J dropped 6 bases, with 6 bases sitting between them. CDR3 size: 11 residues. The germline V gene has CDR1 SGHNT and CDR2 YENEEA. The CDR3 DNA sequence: TGTGCCAGCAGGGCTAGCAATGAGCAGTTCTTC. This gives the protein CASRASNEQFF.

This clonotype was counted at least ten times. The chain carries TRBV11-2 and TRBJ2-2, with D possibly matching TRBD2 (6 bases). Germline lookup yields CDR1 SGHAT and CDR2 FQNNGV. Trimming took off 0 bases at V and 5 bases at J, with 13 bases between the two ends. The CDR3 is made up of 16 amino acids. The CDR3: CASSLEWSGETGELFF. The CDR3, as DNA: TGTGCCAGCAGCTTAGAGTGGTCGGGAGAAACCGGGGAGCTGTTTTTT.

CDR3 sequence (DNA): TGCAGTGCTAGACCGGACGGTTTCTACGAGCAGTACTTC. It yields the protein CSARPDGFYEQYF. The V gene is TRBV20-1, the J gene TRBJ2-7; unclear D gene. This CDR3 comprises 13 residues. Trimming took off 2 bases at V and 3 bases at J, with 11 bases between the two ends. Germline assignment: CDR1 DFQATT and CDR2 SNEGSKA (reference sequence).

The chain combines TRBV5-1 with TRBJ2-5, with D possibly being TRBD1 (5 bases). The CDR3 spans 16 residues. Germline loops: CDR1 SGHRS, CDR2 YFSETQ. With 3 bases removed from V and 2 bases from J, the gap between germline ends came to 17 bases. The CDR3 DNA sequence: TGCGCCAGCAGCTCAGGACAAATACGGGCTCAAGAGACCCAGTACTTC. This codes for CASSSGQIRAQETQYF.

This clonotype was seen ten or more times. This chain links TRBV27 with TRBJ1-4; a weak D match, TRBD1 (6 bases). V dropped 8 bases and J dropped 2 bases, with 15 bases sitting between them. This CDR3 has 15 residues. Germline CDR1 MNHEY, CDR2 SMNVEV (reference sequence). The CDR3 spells CASRRRGATNEKLFF. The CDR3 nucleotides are TGTGCCAGCCGAAGGCGGGGGGCGACTAATGAAAAACTGTTTTTT.

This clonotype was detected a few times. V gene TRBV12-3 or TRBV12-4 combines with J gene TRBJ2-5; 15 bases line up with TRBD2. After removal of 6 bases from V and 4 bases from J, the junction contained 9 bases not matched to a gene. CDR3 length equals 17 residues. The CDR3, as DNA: TGTGCCAGCAGCCCCCCGGGACTAGCGGGAGGTAGAGAGACCCAGTACTTC. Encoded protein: CASSPPGLAGGRETQYF.

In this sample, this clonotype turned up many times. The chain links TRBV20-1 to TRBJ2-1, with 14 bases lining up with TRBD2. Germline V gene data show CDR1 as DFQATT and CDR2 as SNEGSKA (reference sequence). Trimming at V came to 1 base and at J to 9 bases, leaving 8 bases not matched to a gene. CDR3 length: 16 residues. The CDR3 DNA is TGCAGTGCTAGAGGACTAGCGGGAGGGCATGGTGGTGAGCAGTTCTTC. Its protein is CSARGLAGGHGGEQFF.

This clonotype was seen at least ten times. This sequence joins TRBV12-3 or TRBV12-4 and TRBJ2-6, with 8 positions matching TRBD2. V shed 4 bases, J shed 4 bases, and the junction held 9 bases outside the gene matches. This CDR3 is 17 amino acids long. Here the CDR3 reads CASSSKAGATGANVLTF. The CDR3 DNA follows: TGTGCCAGCAGTTCTAAAGCGGGAGCAACCGGGGCCAACGTCCTGACTTTC.

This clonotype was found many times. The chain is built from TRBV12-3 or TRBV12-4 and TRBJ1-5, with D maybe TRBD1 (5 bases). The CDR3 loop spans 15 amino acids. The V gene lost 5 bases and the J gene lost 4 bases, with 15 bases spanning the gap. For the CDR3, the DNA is TGTGCCAGCAGTCGAAACCCGGGACCGAATCAGCCCCAGCATTTT. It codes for CASSRNPGPNQPQHF.

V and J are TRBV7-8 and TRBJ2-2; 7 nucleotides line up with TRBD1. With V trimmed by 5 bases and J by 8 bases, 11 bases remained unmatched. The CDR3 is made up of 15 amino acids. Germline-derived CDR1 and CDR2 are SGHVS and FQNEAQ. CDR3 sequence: CASSPRTGAGGELFF. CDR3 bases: TGTGCCAGCAGCCCTCGGACAGGAGCAGGAGGGGAGCTGTTTTTT.

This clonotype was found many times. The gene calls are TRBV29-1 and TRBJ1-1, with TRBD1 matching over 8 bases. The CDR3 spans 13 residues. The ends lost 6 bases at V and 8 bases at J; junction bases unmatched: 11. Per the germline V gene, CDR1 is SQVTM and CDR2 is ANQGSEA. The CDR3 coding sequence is TGCAGCGTCGTCGACAGGGGACGATCGGAAGCTTTCTTT. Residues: CSVVDRGRSEAFF.